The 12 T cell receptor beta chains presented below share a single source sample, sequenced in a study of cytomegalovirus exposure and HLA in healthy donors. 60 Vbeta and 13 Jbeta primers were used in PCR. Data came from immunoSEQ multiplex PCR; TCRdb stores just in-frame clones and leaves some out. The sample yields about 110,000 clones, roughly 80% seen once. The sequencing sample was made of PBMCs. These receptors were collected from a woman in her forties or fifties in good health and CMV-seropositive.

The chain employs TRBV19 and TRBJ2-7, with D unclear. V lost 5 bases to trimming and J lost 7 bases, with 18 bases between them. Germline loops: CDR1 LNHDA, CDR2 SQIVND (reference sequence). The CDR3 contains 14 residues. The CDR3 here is CASSLVPGNPEQYF. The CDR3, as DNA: TGTGCCAGTAGTCTCGTCCCTGGCAACCCTGAGCAGTACTTC.

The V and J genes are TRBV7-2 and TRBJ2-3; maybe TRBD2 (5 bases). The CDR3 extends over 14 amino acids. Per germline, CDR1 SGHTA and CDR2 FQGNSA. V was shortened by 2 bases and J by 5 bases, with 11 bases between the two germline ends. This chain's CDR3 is CASSLSGVEDTQYF. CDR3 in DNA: TGTGCCAGCAGCTTATCCGGGGTTGAAGATACGCAGTATTTT.

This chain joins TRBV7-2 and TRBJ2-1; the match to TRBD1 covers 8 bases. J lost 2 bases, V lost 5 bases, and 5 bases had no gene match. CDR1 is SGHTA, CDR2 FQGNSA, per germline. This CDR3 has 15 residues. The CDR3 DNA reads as TGTGCCAGCAGCATAACAGGGGGGACCTACAATGAGCAGTTCTTC. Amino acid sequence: CASSITGGTYNEQFF.

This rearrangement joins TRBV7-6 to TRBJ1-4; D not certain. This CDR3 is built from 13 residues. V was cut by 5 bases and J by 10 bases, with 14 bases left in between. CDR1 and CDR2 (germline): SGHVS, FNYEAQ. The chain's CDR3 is CASSPLGGRKLFF. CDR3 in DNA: TGTGCCAGCAGCCCGCTCGGAGGGCGAAAACTGTTTTTT.

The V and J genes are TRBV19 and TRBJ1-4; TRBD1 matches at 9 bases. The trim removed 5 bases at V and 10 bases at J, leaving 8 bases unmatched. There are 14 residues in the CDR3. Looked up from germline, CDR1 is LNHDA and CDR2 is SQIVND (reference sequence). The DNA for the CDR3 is TGTGCCAGTAGTGTCACAGGGGGCGTAGGAAAACTGTTTTTT. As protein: CASSVTGGVGKLFF.

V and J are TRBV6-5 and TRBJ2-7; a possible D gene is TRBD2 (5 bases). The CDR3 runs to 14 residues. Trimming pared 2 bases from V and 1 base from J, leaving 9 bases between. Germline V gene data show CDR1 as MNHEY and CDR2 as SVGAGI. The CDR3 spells CASSYERTSYEQYF. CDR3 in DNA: TGTGCCAGCAGTTACGAAAGGACTTCCTACGAGCAGTACTTC.

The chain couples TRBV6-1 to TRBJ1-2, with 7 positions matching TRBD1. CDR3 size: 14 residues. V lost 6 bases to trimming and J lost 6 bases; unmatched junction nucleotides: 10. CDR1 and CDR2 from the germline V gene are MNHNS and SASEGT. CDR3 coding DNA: TGTGCCAGCAGGGGTACCGGGACAGCCGATGGCTACACCTTC. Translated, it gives CASRGTGTADGYTF.

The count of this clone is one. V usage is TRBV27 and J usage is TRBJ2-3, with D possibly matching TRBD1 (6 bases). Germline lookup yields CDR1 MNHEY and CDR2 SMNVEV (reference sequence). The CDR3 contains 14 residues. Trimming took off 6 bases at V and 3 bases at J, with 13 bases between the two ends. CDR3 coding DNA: TGTGCCAGCAGCATGGACAGCTTTACAGATACGCAGTATTTT. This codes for CASSMDSFTDTQYF.

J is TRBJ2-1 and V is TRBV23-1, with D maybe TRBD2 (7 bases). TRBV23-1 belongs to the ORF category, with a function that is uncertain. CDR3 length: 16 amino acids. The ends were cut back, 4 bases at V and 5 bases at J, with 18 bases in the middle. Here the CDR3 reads CASSLVVGGHHNEQFF. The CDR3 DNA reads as TGCGCCAGCAGTCTTGTTGTCGGGGGGCATCACAATGAGCAGTTCTTC.

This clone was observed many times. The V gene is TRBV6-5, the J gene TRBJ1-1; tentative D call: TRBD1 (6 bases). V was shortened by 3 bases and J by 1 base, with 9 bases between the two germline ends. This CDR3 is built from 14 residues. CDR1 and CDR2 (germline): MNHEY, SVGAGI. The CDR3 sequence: CASSYEGGNTEAFF. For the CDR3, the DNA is TGTGCCAGCAGTTATGAAGGGGGGAACACTGAAGCTTTCTTT.

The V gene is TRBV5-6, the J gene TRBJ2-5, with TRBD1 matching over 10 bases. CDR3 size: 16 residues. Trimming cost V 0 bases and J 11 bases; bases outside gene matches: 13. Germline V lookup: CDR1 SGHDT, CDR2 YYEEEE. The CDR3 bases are TGTGCCAGCAGCTTGGCCGGGACAGGGGTCTACAACAAACAGTACTTC. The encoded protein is CASSLAGTGVYNKQYF.

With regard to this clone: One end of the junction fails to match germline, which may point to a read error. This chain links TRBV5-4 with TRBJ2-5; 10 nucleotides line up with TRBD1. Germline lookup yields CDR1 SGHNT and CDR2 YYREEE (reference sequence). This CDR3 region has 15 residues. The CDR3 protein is CASSVGQGEGEAQYF. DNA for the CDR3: TGTGCCAGCAGCGTAGGACAGGGGGAAGGAGAGGCCCAGTACTTC.